A single sample gave rise to the 3 T cell receptor beta chains below, sequenced in a study of OX40 agonist ivuxolimab in advanced cancers. The method was immunoSEQ multiplex PCR; TCRdb's version includes in-frame clones alone and lacks a portion of them. The sample shows around 11,000 clones, roughly 63% of them seen only once. This specimen was CD4+ or CD8+ T cells sorted from blood, taken in a trial of the OX40 agonist ivuxolimab. All receptors derive from an adult with an advanced solid tumor such as melanoma, head and neck, liver or kidney cancer.

This rearrangement joins TRBV6-1 to TRBJ2-3, with 9 nucleotides matching TRBD2. The V segment lost 10 bases and the J segment 1 base; nucleotides outside the gene matches: 9. Looked up from germline, CDR1 is MNHNS and CDR2 is SASEGT. CDR3 length: 15 residues. CDR3 DNA: TGTGCCATCCAGAACTTAGCGGGAGGCACAGATACGCAGTATTTT. Residues: CAIQNLAGGTDTQYF.

The V call is TRBV5-1, the J call TRBJ2-7; TRBD2 aligns across 9 bases. This CDR3 is built from 14 residues. Germline lookup yields CDR1 SGHRS and CDR2 YFSETQ. Germline trimming cut 4 bases from V and 5 bases from J; bases unmatched to any gene: 7. The CDR3, as DNA: TGCGCCAGCAGCCTGAACCCTAGCGGGAACGAGCAGTACTTC. Translating gives CASSLNPSGNEQYF.

CDR3 amino acids: CAIRIMVGGDTEAFF. CDR3 sequence (DNA): TGTGCCATCAGGATTATGGTGGGCGGGGACACTGAAGCTTTCTTT. The chain links TRBV6-6 to TRBJ1-1; D is ambiguous. Germline values: CDR1 MNHNY, CDR2 SVGAGI (reference sequence). Trimming cost V 10 bases and J 3 bases, with 21 bases left between them. The CDR3 runs to 15 residues.